This T cell receptor (beta chain) was recorded in a study of blood T cell repertoires in COVID-19. Study details: T cells, B-cell-depleted T cells, or PBMCs provided the cDNA or gDNA that served as material.

V gave up 1 base and J gave up 5 bases; unmatched junction bases: 7. Looked up from germline, CDR1 is SGHAT and CDR2 is FQNNGV. CDR3 size: 15 residues. Method: immunoSEQ multiplex PCR; TCRdb's copy keeps in-frame clones and lacks some. The sample holds about 160,000 clones, approximately 85% seen once. This TCR derives from an older man with COVID-19, enrolled during active disease. V is TRBV11-2 and J is TRBJ2-5; 7 bases are shared with TRBD1. Specimen: peripheral blood. This chain's CDR3 is CASSLAAGGVETQYF. As DNA, the CDR3 is TGTGCCAGCAGCTTAGCTGCAGGGGGTGTGGAGACCCAGTACTTC.